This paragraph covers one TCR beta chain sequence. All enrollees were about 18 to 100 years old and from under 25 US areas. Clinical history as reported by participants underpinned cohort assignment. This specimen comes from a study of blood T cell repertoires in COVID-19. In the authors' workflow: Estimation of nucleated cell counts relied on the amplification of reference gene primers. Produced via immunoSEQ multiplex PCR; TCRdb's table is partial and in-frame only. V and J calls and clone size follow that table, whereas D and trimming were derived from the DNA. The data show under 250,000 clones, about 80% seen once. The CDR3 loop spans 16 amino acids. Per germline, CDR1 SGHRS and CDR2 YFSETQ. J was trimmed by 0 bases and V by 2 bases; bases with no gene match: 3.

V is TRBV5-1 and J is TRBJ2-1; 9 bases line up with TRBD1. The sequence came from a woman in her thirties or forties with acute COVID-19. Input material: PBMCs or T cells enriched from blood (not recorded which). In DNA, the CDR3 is TGCGCCAGCAGCTTCCTACAGGGGGCCTCCTACAATGAGCAGTTCTTC. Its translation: CASSFLQGASYNEQFF.